This T cell receptor (beta chain) stems from a study of shared clonotypes between healthy human individuals. CDR3 length: 15 amino acids. Trimming removed 3 bases at V and 0 bases at J, with 10 bases between. Germline lookup yields CDR1 SGHDT and CDR2 YYEEEE. Remarks on this clone: Antigen: not known.

Study-level points and caveats: Only a few donors were included, so the genetic and exposure-history diversity represented was limited.

The assay was immunoSEQ multiplex PCR, and TCRdb's table has in-frame clones only and misses some. Of roughly 1,100,000 clones listed, 65% to 80% are singletons. The gene calls are TRBV5-6 and TRBJ2-1; TRBD1 or TRBD2 may be the D gene (5 bases each). Sequenced input: memory CD4+ T cells sorted from blood. Stated subset: CD45RA-negative fraction. The TCR originated in a man between 18 and 35 years old in good health. DNA for the CDR3: TGTGCCAGCAGCTGGGGACCTCACTCCTACAATGAGCAGTTCTTC. It codes for CASSWGPHSYNEQFF. Full variable domain (missing parts from reference TRBV5-6 and TRBJ2-1): DAGVTQSPTHLIKTRGQQVTLRCSPKSGHDTVSWYQQALGQGPQFIFQYYEEEERQRGNFPDRFSGHQFPNYSSELNVNALLLGDSALYLCASSWGPHSYNEQFFGPGTRLTVL.